These T cell receptor beta chains were read from a single sample in a study of T cell responses to AZD1222 COVID-19 vaccine. Clones were sequenced by immunoSEQ multiplex PCR, and TCRdb holds only the in-frame ones, with some missing. Here the sample spans roughly 150,000 clones, roughly 89% being singletons. This material consisted of peripheral blood, taken on day 0 of AZD1222 vaccination. All receptors derive from an adult in good health. The CDR3 runs from the conserved cysteine through the conserved F or W. The D gene is left open where the match is weak. Part of the rows lack a size; the others show once, few, many or a class for expanded clones.

clone_size	j_call	d_call	v_call	cdr3_nt	cdr3_aa
.	TRBJ2-7	.	TRBV14	TGTGCCAGCAGCCAGGACTACTGGTACGAGCAGTACTTC	CASSQDYWYEQYF
.	TRBJ1-1	.	TRBV27	TGTGCCAGCAGTTCCTCCACGGGTTTCGAAGCTTTCTTT	CASSSSTGFEAFF
.	TRBJ2-2	.	TRBV19	TGTGCCAGTTTACACACCGGGGAGCTGTTTTTT	CASLHTGELFF
few	TRBJ2-3	TRBD2	TRBV9	TGTGCCAGCAGCCCGCCGGGACTAGCACTTGGTGGTACGCAGTATTTT	CASSPPGLALGGTQYF
.	TRBJ1-3	.	TRBV6-2/TRBV6-3	TGTGCCAGCAGCCAGGCTGGAAACACCATATATTTT	CASSQAGNTIYF
.	TRBJ2-1	.	TRBV24-1	TGTGCCACCGGCGGGCCTTTCTACAATGAGCAGTTCTTC	CATGGPFYNEQFF
few	TRBJ2-1	.	TRBV4-2	TGTGCCAGCAGCCAAGTGGGGGTCAATGAGCAGTTCTTC	CASSQVGVNEQFF
.	TRBJ2-1	TRBD2	TRBV7-6	TGTGCCAGCAGCTCTCTTGGCGGGAGGGCCGTAGGGTCCTACAATGAGCAGTTCTTC	CASSSLGGRAVGSYNEQFF
.	TRBJ2-7	TRBD2	TRBV6-5	TGTGCCAGCAGTTACTCGAGGGGAGGGGCAAGGGACGAGCAGTACTTC	CASSYSRGGARDEQYF
.	TRBJ2-5	.	TRBV7-7	TGTGCTAGCAGCTTGGGGGTTGGGGAGACCCAGTACTTC	CASSLGVGETQYF
.	TRBJ2-5	TRBD1	TRBV11-2	TGTGCCAGCAGCTTATTCCAGGGGGAAGAGACCCAGTACTTC	CASSLFQGEETQYF
.	TRBJ2-7	.	TRBV6-2/TRBV6-3	TGTGCCAGCAGTTTCCATGATTACGAGCAGTACTTC	CASSFHDYEQYF
.	TRBJ1-2	TRBD1	TRBV19	TGTGCCAGTAGTCCGCCCGGACAGGGACGATACTATGGCTACACCTTC	CASSPPGQGRYYGYTF
.	TRBJ1-5	.	TRBV13	TGTGCCAGCAGCTCATCCCGGACGGTTCAGCCCCAGCATTTT	CASSSSRTVQPQHF
once	TRBJ1-4	TRBD1	TRBV7-9	TGTGCCAGCAGCTCCGGGACAGGGGCCCGAGAAAAACTGTTTTTT	CASSSGTGAREKLFF
.	TRBJ1-6	TRBD1	TRBV7-9	TGTGCCAGCAGCAAAACAGGGGATCCCTATAATTCACCCCTCCACTTT	CASSKTGDPYNSPLHF
.	TRBJ2-2	TRBD2	TRBV28	TGTGCCAGCAGACCCGGGACTAGCGGCATCCGCGGGGAGCTGTTTTTT	CASRPGTSGIRGELFF
.	TRBJ2-7	TRBD2	TRBV7-9	TGTGCCAGCAGCTTCAGCGGGAGAAGCTACGAGCAGTACTTC	CASSFSGRSYEQYF
.	TRBJ2-2	.	TRBV6-5	TGTGCCGTGAAGGGCAGGGGCCTTAACACCGGGGAGCTGTTTTTT	CAVKGRGLNTGELFF
.	TRBJ1-1	.	TRBV19	TGTGCCAGTAGTAAGGAGTTTGGACAGCAAGCCATGAACACTGAAGCTTTCTTT	CASSKEFGQQAMNTEAFF
.	TRBJ1-3	.	TRBV9	TGTGCCAGCAGCGTTCCCCCGGACACCATATATTTT	CASSVPPDTIYF
.	TRBJ1-6	.	TRBV19	TGTGCCAGCGGACCCCCCCGGCTCTCTTTAACGAATAATTCACCCCTCCACTTT	CASGPPRLSLTNNSPLHF
.	TRBJ2-3	.	TRBV7-2	TGTGCCAGCAGCTTATCGCCCTCTAGCACAGATACGCAGTATTTT	CASSLSPSSTDTQYF
.	TRBJ2-3	TRBD1	TRBV29-1	TGCAGCGACTACAGGGGAAGCACAGATACGCAGTATTTT	CSDYRGSTDTQYF
.	TRBJ1-2	TRBD1	TRBV6-5	TGTGCCAGCAGCCGGGACAGGTTGGCCTATGGCTACACCTTC	CASSRDRLAYGYTF
.	TRBJ1-3	TRBD1	TRBV30	TGTGCCTGGGTGCTCCGGGACAGGGGAAACACCATATATTTT	CAWVLRDRGNTIYF
.	TRBJ2-7	TRBD2	TRBV7-6	TGTGCCAGCAGCTTAGCGTTAGCGGGAGAGTCCTACGAGCAGTACTTC	CASSLALAGESYEQYF
.	TRBJ1-1	TRBD1	TRBV6-6	TGTGCCACCACAGGGGGCGAAGCTTTCTTT	CATTGGEAFF
.	TRBJ1-2	TRBD1	TRBV3-1/TRBV3-2	TGTGCCAGCAGCCAAGGGGACAGGGGATTAGTAGGCTATGGCTACACCTTC	CASSQGDRGLVGYGYTF
.	TRBJ2-7	TRBD1	TRBV19	TGTGCCAGTAGTATGGGGACAGGCACCCCCTACGAGCAGTACTTC	CASSMGTGTPYEQYF
.	TRBJ2-2	.	TRBV27	TGTGCCAGCAGTAGATGGGGGAACACCGGGGAGCTGTTTTTT	CASSRWGNTGELFF
.	TRBJ2-6	.	TRBV5-1	TGCGCCAGCAGCGGGGAGGCTGGGGCCAACGTCCTGACTTTC	CASSGEAGANVLTF
.	TRBJ2-1	.	TRBV13	TGTGCCAGCAGCTTGCCAGGACTCCCGTTCGAGCAGTTCTTC	CASSLPGLPFEQFF
.	TRBJ2-7	TRBD1	TRBV5-6	TGTGCCAGCAGCTTTGGGGGGCAGGGGGCCAGCTACGAGCAGTACTTC	CASSFGGQGASYEQYF
.	TRBJ2-3	TRBD2	TRBV4-3	TGCGCCAGCAGCCAAGATCTATTAGCGGGAGGTACAGATACGCAGTATTTT	CASSQDLLAGGTDTQYF
.	TRBJ1-4	.	TRBV15	TGTGCCACCAGCAGAGCCGGCCAGGGTTTTGAAAAACTGTTTTTT	CATSRAGQGFEKLFF
.	TRBJ2-1	TRBD2	TRBV7-2	TGTGCCAGCAGCTCCGAAAGACTAGCCCCCTACAATGAGCAGTTCTTC	CASSSERLAPYNEQFF
.	TRBJ1-4	.	TRBV5-1	TGCGCCAGCAGCTGGAGCCACGAGGGTGGGGAAAAACTGTTTTTT	CASSWSHEGGEKLFF
few	TRBJ1-1	.	TRBV2	TGTGCCAGCAGTGAAACGGCGGCCGGAACTGAAGCTTTCTTT	CASSETAAGTEAFF
.	TRBJ1-2	TRBD1	TRBV28	TGTGCCAGCAGTTCACAGGGGGCACGAGGCTACACCTTC	CASSSQGARGYTF
.	TRBJ2-3	.	TRBV2	TGTGCCACCCGACCGGGCGGGGCTAGCACAGATACGCAGTATTTT	CATRPGGASTDTQYF
.	TRBJ1-1	.	TRBV6-5	TGTGCCAGCCGGGCGGATTCGGGGAGTTGGAGTGAAGCTTTCTTT	CASRADSGSWSEAFF
.	TRBJ2-1	.	TRBV5-1	TGCGCCAGCAGCAACGACCGATACAACTACTACAATGAGCAGTTCTTC	CASSNDRYNYYNEQFF
.	TRBJ2-1	TRBD2	TRBV27	TGTGCCAGCACCACGGGACTAGCGGATGAGCAGTTCTTC	CASTTGLADEQFF
.	TRBJ2-5	.	TRBV7-8	TGTGCCAGCAGCCTTCGTGAGCAAGAGACCCAGTACTTC	CASSLREQETQYF
.	TRBJ1-5	.	TRBV19	TGTGCCAGCCGGGATAGCAATCAGCCCCAGCATTTT	CASRDSNQPQHF
.	TRBJ2-2	.	TRBV18	TGTGCCAGCTCACCATACAGCGACACCGGGGAGCTGTTTTTT	CASSPYSDTGELFF
.	TRBJ2-7	TRBD2	TRBV2	TGTGCCAGCAGTTTTAGCGGGCCAAACGGGTACGAGCAGTACTTC	CASSFSGPNGYEQYF
.	TRBJ2-7	.	TRBV7-9	TGTGCCAGCAGCTTTAATCCCCCCTCCTACGAGCAGTACTTC	CASSFNPPSYEQYF
.	TRBJ2-1	TRBD2	TRBV6-4	TGTGCCAGCAGTAGGACTAGCGGGAGTTACAATGAGCAGTTCTTC	CASSRTSGSYNEQFF